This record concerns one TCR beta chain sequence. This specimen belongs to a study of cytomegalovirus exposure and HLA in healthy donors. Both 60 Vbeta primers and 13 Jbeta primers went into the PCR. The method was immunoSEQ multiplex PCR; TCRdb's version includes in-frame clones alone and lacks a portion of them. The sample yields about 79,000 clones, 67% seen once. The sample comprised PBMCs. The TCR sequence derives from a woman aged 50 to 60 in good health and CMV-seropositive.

The CDR3 loop reads CASSVGQSDNSYNEQFF. The CDR3 bases are TGTGCCAGCAGCGTAGGTCAGTCAGATAACTCCTACAATGAGCAGTTCTTC. The chain combines TRBV9 with TRBJ2-1; D not resolved. V lost 0 bases to trimming and J lost 0 bases, with 13 bases between them. This CDR3 contains 17 residues. The germline CDR1 and CDR2 sequences are SGDLS and YYNGEE.